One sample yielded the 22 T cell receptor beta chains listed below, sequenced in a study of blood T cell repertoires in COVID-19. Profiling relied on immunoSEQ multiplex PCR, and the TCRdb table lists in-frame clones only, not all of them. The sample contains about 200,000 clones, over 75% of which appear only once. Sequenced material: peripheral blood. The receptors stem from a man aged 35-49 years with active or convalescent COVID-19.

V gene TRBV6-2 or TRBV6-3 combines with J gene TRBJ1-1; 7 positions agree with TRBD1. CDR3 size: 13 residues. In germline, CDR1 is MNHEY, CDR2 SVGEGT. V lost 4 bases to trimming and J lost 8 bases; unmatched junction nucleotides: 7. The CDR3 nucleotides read TGTGCCAGCAGTTTGGACAGGCCTGGAGAAGCTTTCTTT. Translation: CASSLDRPGEAFF.

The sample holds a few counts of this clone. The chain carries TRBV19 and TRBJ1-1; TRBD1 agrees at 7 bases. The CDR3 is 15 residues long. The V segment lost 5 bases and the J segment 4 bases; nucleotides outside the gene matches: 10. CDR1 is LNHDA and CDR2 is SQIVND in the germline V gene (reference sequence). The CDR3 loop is CASSGKGQVGTEAFF. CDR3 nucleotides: TGTGCCAGTAGTGGGAAAGGACAGGTCGGCACTGAAGCTTTCTTT. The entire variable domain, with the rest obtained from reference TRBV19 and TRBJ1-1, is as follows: DGGITQSPKYLFRKEGQNVTLSCEQNLNHDAMYWYRQDPGQGLRLIYYSQIVNDFQKGDIAEGYSVSREKKESFPLTVTSAQKNPTAFYLCASSGKGQVGTEAFFGQGTRLTVV.

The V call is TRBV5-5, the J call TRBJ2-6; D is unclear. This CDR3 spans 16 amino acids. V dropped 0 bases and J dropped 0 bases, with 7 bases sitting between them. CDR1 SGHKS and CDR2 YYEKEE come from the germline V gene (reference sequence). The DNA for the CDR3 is TGTGCCAGCAGCTTGGAGACATCCTCTGGGGCCAACGTCCTGACTTTC. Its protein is CASSLETSSGANVLTF.

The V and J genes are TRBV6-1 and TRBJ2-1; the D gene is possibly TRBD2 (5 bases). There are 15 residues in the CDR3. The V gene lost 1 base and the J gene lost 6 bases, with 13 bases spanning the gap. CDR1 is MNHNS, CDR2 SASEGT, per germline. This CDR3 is CASSEGGPPSNEQFF. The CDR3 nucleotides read TGTGCCAGCAGTGAAGGAGGGCCACCCTCCAATGAGCAGTTCTTC.

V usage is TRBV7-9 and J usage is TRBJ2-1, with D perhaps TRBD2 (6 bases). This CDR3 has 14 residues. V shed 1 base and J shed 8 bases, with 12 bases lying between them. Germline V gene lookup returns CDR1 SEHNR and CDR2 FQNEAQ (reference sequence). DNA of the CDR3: TGTGCCAGCAGCTTAGGGGGACTGAGCGATGAGCAGTTCTTC. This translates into CASSLGGLSDEQFF.

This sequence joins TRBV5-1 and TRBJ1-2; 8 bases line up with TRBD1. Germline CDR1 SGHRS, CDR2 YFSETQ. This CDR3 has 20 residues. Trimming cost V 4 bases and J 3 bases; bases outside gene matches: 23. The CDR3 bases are TGCGCCAGCAGCCGAATTGGCCTTTTCATCAGGGGGCAAAAGGACTATGGCTACACCTTC. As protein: CASSRIGLFIRGQKDYGYTF. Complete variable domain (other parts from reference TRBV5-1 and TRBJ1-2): KAGVTQTPRYLIKTRGQQVTLSCSPISGHRSVSWYQQTPGQGLQFLFEYFSETQRNKGNFPGRFSGRQFSNSRSEMNVSTLELGDSALYLCASSRIGLFIRGQKDYGYTFGSGTRLTVV.

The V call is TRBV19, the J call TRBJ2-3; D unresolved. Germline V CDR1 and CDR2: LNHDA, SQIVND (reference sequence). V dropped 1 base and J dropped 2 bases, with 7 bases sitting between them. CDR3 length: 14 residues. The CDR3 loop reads CASSIVLYTDTQYF. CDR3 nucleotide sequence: TGTGCCAGTAGTATAGTCCTCTACACAGATACGCAGTATTTT.

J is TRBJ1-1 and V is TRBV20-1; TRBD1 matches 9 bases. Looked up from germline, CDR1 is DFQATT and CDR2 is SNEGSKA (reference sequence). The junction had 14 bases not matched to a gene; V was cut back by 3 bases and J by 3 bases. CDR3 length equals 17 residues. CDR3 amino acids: CSASGDPTGTGHTEAFF. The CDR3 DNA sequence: TGCAGTGCTAGTGGGGACCCGACAGGGACAGGGCACACTGAAGCTTTCTTT.

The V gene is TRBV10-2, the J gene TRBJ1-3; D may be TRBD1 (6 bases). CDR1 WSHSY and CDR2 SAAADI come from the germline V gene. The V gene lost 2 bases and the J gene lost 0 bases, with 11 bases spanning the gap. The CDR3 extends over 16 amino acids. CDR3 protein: CASSEDRRFSGNTIYF. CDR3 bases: TGCGCCAGCAGTGAGGACAGGCGATTCTCTGGAAACACCATATATTTT.

The CDR3 protein is CASSSPGRYNEQFF. The DNA of the CDR3 is TGTGCCAGCAGTTCCCCGGGGAGGTACAATGAGCAGTTCTTC. The gene calls are TRBV6-5 and TRBJ2-1; D is possibly TRBD2 (6 bases). Trimming cost V 4 bases and J 4 bases, with 11 bases left between them. Germline CDR1 reads MNHEY; CDR2 reads SVGAGI. The CDR3 is 14 amino acids.

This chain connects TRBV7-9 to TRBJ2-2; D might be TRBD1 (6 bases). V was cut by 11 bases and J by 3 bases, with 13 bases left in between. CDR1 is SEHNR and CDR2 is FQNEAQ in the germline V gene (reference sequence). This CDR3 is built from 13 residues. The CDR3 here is CAPVGQYTGELFF. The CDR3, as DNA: TGTGCCCCCGTCGGACAGTACACCGGGGAGCTGTTTTTT.

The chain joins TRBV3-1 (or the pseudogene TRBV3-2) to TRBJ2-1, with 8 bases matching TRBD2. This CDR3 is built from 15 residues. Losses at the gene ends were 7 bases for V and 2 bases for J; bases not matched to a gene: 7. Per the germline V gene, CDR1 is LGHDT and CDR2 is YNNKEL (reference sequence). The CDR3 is CASTSRGGPYNEQFF. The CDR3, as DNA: TGTGCCAGCACTTCTCGGGGGGGACCCTACAATGAGCAGTTCTTC.

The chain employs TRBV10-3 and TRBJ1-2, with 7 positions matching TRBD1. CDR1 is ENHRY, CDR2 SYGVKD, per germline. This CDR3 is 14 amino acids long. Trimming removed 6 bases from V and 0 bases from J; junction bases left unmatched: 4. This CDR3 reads CAISDRATNYGYTF. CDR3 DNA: TGTGCCATCAGCGACAGGGCTACTAACTATGGCTACACCTTC.

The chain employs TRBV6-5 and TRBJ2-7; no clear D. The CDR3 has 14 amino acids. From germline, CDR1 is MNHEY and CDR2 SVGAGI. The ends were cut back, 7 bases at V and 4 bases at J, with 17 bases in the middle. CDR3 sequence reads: CASNPRRGVYEQYF. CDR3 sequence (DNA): TGTGCCAGCAATCCACGGCGAGGAGTGTACGAGCAGTACTTC.

CDR3 DNA sequence: TGTGCCAGCACTAAGGGGTCCAGGGTTGACACTGAAGCTTTCTTT. Protein sequence: CASTKGSRVDTEAFF. V is TRBV2 and J is TRBJ1-1; tentative D call: TRBD1 (5 bases). The germline V gene has CDR1 SNHLY and CDR2 FYNNEI. Trimming removed 7 bases from V and 3 bases from J, with 18 bases in between. The CDR3 loop spans 15 amino acids.

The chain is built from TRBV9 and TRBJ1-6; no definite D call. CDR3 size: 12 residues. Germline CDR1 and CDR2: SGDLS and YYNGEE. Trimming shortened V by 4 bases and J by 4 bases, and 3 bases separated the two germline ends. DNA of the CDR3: TGTGCCAGCAGCTCTTATAATTCACCCCTCCACTTT. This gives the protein CASSSYNSPLHF. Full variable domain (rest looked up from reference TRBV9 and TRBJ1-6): DSGVTQTPKHLITATGQRVTLRCSPRSGDLSVYWYQQSLDQGLQFLIQYYNGEERAKGNILERFSAQQFPDLHSELNLSSLELGDSALYFCASSSYNSPLHFGNGTRLTVT.

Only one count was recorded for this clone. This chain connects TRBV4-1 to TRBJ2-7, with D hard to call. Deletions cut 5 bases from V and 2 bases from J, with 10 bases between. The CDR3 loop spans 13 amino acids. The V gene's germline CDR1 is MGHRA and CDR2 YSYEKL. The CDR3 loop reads CASSITVAYEQYF. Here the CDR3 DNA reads TGCGCCAGCAGCATTACGGTTGCCTACGAGCAGTACTTC.

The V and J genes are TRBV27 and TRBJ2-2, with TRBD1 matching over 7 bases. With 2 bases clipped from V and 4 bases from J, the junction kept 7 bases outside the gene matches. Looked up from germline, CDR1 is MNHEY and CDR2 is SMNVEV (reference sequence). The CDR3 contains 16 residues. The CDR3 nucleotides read TGTGCCAGCAGTTTAACGGCCGACAGGGCCACCGGGGAGCTGTTTTTT. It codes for CASSLTADRATGELFF.

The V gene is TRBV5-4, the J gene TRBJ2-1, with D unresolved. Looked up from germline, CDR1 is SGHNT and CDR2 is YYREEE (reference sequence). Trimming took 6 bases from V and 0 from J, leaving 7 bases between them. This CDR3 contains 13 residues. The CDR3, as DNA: TGTGCCAGCACGCTAGACTCCTACAATGAGCAGTTCTTC. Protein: CASTLDSYNEQFF. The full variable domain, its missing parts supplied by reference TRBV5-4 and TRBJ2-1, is ETGVTQSPTHLIKTRGQQVTLRCSSQSGHNTVSWYQQALGQGPQFIFQYYREEENGRGNFPPRFSGLQFPNYSSELNVNALELDDSALYLCASTLDSYNEQFFGPGTRLTVL.

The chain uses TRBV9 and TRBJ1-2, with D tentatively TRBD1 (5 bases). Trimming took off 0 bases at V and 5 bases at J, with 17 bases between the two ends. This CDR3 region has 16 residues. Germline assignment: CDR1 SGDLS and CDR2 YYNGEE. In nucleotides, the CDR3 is TGTGCCAGCAGCGTAGAGGGGAATCCCGCCCCTTATGGCTACACCTTC. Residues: CASSVEGNPAPYGYTF.

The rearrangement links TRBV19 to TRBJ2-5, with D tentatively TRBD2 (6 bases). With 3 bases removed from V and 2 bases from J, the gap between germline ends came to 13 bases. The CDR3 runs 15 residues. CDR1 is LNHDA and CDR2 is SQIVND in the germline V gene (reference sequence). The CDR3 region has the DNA TGTGCCAGTAGTATCGGCCGGGACTGGCAAGAGACCCAGTACTTC. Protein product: CASSIGRDWQETQYF.

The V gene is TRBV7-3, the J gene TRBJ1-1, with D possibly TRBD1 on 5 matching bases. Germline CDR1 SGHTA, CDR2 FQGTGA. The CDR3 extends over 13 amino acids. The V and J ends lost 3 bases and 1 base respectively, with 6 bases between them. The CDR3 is CASSFRENTEAFF. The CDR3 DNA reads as TGTGCCAGCAGCTTCAGGGAGAACACTGAAGCTTTCTTT.